This TCR beta chain was captured by sequencing in a study of shared clonotypes between healthy human individuals. The overall study: Per donor, three plates held CD4 naive cells, three held CD4 memory, two held CD8 naive and one held CD8 memory.

In the authors' methods: From ImmunoSEQ came sequences covering only the junction and carrying no quality scores, so filtering differed. Measured with immunoSEQ multiplex PCR; TCRdb has only the in-frame clones, and not every one. That table supplies the V and J calls and clone size; D and trimming were determined from the DNA. The sample yields a few million clones, around 90% seen once. The specimen sequenced was naive CD4+ T cells sorted from blood. Sample subset: CD45RA+ positively selected. The sequence derives from a man aged 18 to 30 in good health.

CDR3: CASGLVLGAHNEQFF. For the CDR3, the DNA is TGTGCTAGTGGTTTGGTACTGGGGGCTCACAATGAGCAGTTCTTC. The V gene is TRBV12-5, the J gene TRBJ2-1, with a tentative D call TRBD1 (6 bases). Germline V CDR1 and CDR2: LGHNT, FRNRAP. Trimming shortened V by 0 bases and J by 5 bases, and 11 bases separated the two germline ends. The CDR3 spans 15 residues. The full variable domain, rest sourced from reference TRBV12-5 and TRBJ2-1, is DARVTQTPRHKVTEMGQEVTMRCQPILGHNTVFWYRQTMMQGLELLAYFRNRAPLDDSGMPKDRFSAEMPDATLATLKIQPSEPRDSAVYFCASGLVLGAHNEQFFGPGTRLTVL.